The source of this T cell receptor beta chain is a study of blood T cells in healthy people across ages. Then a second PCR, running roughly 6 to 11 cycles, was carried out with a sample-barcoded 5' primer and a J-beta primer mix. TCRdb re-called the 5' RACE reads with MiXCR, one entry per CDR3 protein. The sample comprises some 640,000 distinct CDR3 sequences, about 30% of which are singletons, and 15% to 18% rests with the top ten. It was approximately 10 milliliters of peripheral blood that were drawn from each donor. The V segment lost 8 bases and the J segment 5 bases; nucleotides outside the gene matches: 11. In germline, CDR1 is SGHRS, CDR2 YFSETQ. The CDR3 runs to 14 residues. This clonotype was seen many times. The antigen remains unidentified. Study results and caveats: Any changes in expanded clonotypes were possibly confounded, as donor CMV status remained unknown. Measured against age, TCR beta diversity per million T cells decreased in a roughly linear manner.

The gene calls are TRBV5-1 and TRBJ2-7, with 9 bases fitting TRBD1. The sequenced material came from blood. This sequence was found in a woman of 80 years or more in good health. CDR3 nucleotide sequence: TGCGCCAGTTCGGGGGGACAGGGACCCCACGAGCAGTACTTC. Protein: CASSGGQGPHEQYF.